This T cell receptor (beta chain) was identified in a study of molecular identifiers for immune sequencing clone quantification. MiXCR, run by TCRdb on the PCR reads, gives a single entry per CDR3 protein. The profile shows hundreds of thousands of distinct CDR3 sequences, 25% of them singletons. Germline assignment: CDR1 LNHDA and CDR2 SQIVND (reference sequence). The ends were cut back, 4 bases at V and 3 bases at J, with 15 bases in the middle. The CDR3 has 15 residues. The table lists this clonotype with a few counts. The chain couples TRBV19 to TRBJ2-5; D may correspond to TRBD1 or TRBD2 (5 bases each). The sequencing sample was made of naive CD8+ T cells from blood, with Jurkat cell RNA spiked in. Stated subset: FACS-sorted CD8+CD4-CCR7+CD45RA+ naive T cells. The source is a human donor in good health. Some libraries in this study had Jurkat cell RNA spiked in. The CDR3 bases are TGTGCCAGTAGTAGTAGGGACGGAAGAAAAGAGACCCAGTACTTC. It specifies CASSSRDGRKETQYF.